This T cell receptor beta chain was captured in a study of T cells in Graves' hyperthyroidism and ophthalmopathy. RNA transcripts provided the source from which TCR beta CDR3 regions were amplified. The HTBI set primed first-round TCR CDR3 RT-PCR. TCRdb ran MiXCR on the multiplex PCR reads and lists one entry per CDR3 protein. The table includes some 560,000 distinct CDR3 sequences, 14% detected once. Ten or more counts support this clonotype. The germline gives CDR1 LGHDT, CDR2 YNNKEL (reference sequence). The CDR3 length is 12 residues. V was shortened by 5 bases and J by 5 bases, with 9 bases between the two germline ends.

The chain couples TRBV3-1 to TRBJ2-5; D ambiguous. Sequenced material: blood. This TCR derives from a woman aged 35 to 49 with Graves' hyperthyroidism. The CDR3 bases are TGTGCCAGCAGCTCACACCGCGAGACCCAGTACTTC. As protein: CASSSHRETQYF.